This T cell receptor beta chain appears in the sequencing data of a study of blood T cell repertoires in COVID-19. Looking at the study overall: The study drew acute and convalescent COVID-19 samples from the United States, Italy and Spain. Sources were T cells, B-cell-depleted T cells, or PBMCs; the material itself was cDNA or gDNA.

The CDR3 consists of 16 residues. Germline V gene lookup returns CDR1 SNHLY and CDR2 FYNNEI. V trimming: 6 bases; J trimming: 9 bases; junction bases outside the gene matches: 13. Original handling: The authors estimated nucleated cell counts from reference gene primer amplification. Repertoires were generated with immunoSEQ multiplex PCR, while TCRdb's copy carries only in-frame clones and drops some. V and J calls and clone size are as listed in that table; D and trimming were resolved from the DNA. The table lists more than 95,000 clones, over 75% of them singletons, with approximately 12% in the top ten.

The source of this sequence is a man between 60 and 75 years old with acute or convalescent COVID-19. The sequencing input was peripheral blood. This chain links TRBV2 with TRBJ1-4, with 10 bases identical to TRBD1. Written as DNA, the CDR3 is TGTGCCAGCAGCACCCAGCGGACAGGGGGGAATAAAAAACTGTTTTTT. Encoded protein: CASSTQRTGGNKKLFF.